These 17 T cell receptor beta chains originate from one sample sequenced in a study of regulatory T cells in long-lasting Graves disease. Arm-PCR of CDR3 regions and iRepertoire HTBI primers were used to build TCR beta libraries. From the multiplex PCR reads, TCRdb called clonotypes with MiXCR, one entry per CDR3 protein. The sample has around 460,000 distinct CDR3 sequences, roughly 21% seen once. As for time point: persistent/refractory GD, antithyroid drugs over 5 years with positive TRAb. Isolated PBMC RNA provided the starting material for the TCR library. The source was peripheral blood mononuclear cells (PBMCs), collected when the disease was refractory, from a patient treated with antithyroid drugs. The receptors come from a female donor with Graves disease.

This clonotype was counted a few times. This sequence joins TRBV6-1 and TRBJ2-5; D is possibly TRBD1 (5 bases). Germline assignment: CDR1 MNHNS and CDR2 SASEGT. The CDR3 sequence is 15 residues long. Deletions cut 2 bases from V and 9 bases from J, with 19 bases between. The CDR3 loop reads CASSERSRAWVPQYF. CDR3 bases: TGTGCCAGCAGTGAACGTTCCAGGGCCTGGGTGCCCCAGTACTTC.

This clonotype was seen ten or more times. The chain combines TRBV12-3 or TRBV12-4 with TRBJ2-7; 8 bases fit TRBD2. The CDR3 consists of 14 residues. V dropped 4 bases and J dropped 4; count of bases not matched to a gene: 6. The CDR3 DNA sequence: TGTGCCAGCAGTTCCCCGGGGGGGCGTTACGAGCAGTACTTC. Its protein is CASSSPGGRYEQYF.

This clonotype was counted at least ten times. The CDR3 DNA reads as TGTGCCAGCAGTTTTGTGGGCTCTGGGGCCAACGTCCTGACTTTC. Protein product: CASSFVGSGANVLTF. The V and J genes are TRBV12-3 or TRBV12-4 and TRBJ2-6; D remains ambiguous. Trimming removed 3 bases at V and 0 bases at J, with 6 bases between. CDR3 length: 15 amino acids.

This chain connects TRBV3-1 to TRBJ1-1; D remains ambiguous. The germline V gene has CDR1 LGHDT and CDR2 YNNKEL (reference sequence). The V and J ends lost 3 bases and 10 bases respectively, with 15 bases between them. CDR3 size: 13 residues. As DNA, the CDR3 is TGTGCCAGCAGCCACGTTTTACTAAGAGGAGCTTTCTTT. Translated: CASSHVLLRGAFF.

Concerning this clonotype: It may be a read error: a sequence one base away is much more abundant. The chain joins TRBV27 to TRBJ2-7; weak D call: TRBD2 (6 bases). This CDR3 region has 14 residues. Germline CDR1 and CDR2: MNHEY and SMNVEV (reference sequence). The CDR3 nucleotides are TGTACCAGCAGTCCCCTCTCCGGGGGAAGAGAGCAGTACTTC. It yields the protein CTSSPLSGGREQYF.

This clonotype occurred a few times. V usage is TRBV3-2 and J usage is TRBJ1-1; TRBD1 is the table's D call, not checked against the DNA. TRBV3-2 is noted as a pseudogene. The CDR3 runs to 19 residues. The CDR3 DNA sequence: TGTGCCAGCAGCCAAGATCAAGATGACGGGGCGTACCTCGAGGCTGAAGCTTTCTTT. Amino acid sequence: CASSQDQDDGAYLEAEAFF.

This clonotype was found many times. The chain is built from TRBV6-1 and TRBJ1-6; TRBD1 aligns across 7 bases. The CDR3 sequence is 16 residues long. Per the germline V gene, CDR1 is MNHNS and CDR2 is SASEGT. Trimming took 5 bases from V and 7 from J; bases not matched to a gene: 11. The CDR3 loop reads CASSTLVGQENSPLHF. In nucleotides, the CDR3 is TGTGCCAGCAGTACCCTTGTTGGACAGGAGAATTCACCCCTCCACTTT.

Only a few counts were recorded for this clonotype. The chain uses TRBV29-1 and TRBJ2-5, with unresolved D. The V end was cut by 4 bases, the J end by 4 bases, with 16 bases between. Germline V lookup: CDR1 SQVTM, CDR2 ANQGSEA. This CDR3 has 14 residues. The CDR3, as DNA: TGCAGCGTTGGCGGCCTAATTGCTCGAGAGACCCAGTACTTC. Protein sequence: CSVGGLIARETQYF.

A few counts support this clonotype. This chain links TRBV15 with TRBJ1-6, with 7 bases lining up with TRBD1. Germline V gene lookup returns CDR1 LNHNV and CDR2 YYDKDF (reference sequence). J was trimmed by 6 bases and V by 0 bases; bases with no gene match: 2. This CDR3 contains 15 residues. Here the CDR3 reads CATSRENRGNSPLHF. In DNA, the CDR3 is TGTGCCACCAGCAGAGAGAACAGGGGTAATTCACCCCTCCACTTT.

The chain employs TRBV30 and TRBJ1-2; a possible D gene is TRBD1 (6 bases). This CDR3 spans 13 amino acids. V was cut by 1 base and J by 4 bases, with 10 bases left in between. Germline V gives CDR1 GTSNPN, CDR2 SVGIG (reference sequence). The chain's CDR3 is CAWSGQAIYGYTF. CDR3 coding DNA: TGTGCCTGGAGTGGACAGGCGATCTATGGCTACACCTTC. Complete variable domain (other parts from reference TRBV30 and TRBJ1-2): SQTIHQWPATLVQPVGSPLSLECTVEGTSNPNLYWYRQAAGRGLQLLFYSVGIGQISSEVPQNLSASRPQDRQFILSSKKLLLSDSGFYLCAWSGQAIYGYTFGSGTRLTVV.

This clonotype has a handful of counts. The CDR3 DNA sequence: TGTGCCAGCAGCCAACTCTTGACTAGCGGGAGTGGTACCGGGGAGCTGTTTTTT. Translation: CASSQLLTSGSGTGELFF. This rearrangement joins TRBV7-2 to TRBJ2-2; the match to TRBD2 covers 12 bases. Germline lookup yields CDR1 SGHTA and CDR2 FQGNSA. The CDR3 is made up of 18 amino acids. With 5 bases clipped from V and 5 bases from J, the junction kept 12 bases outside the gene matches.

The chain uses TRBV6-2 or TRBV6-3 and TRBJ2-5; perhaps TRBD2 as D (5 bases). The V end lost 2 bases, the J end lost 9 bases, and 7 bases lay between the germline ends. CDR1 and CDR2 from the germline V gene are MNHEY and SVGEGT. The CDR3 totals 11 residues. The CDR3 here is CASSYERAQYF. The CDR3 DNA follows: TGTGCCAGCAGTTACGAGAGGGCCCAGTACTTC.

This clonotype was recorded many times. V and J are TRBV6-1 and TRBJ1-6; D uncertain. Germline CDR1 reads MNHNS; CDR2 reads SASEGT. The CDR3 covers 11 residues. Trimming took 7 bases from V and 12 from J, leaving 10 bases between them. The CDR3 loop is CASTSIGPLHF. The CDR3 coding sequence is TGTGCCAGCACCTCAATAGGACCCCTCCACTTT.

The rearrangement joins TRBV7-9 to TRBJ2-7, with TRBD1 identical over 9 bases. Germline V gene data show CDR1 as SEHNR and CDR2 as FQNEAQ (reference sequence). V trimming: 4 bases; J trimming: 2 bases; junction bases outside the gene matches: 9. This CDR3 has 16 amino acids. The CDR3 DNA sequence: TGTGCCAGCAGCTACGGGACAGGGATTTTCACCTACGAGCAGTACTTC. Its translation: CASSYGTGIFTYEQYF.

The CDR3: CASSLAQGGSSYEQYF. CDR3 DNA sequence: TGTGCCAGCAGCTTAGCGCAGGGCGGGAGCTCCTACGAGCAGTACTTC. The chain carries TRBV7-2 and TRBJ2-7; TRBD2 matches at 7 bases. The CDR3 spans 16 residues. The ends lost 0 bases at V and 0 bases at J; junction bases unmatched: 5. Germline CDR1 SGHTA, CDR2 FQGNSA.

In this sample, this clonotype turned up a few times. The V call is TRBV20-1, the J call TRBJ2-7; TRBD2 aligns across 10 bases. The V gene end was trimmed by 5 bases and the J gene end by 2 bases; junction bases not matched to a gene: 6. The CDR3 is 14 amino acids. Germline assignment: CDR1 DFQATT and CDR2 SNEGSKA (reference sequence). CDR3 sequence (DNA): TGCAGTGCTTGGTCTAGCGGGGGACCCTACGAGCAGTACTTC. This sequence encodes CSAWSSGGPYEQYF.

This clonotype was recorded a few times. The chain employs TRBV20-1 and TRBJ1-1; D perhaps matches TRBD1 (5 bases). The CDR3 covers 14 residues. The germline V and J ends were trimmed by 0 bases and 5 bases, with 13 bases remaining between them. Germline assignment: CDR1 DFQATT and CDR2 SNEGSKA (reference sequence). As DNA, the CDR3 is TGCAGTGCTAGAGATGCGGGAAAGGGGACTGAAGCTTTCTTT. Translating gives CSARDAGKGTEAFF.